This entry concerns a single T cell receptor (beta chain). The clone's antigen remains unknown. Per-base quality was not reported, and no clone a single base away is much larger than it. The data originate from a study of blood T cell repertoires in COVID-19 (TCRdb year 2020). Regarding the study in general: The collaborator samples originated in the United States, Italy and Spain and spanned the acute and convalescent phases of COVID-19. Where available, HLA class I and class II types were obtained from metadata supplied by the sample provider rather than from assay-based typing. The samples were drawn from two sources: the first 160 participants of the ongoing ImmuneRACE study, and 950 to 1,500 subjects contributed by 6 global collaborators. A de-identified subject ID, COVID-19 status, age in years and sex were almost always included in the sample metadata. The prospective study material was composed of cDNA or gDNA derived from T cells, B-cell-depleted T cells, or PBMCs. The repertoires were released in a freely available public database intended as a resource for research on the immune response to SARS-CoV-2. Deeply sampled blood TCRbeta repertoires from subjects exposed to, actively infected with, or recovered from COVID-19 were included in the dataset.

V trim: 4 bases; J trim: 4 bases; unmatched bases: 8. CDR1 and CDR2 (SGHAT, FQDESV) derive from the germline V gene (reference sequence). The CDR3 goes from the cysteine to the phenylalanine over 15 residues. Only the CDR3 region is kept as DNA, spanning 45 bases read in frame from base 1. In the prospective study, participants were roughly 18 to 100 years old, resided in under 30 geographic areas of the United States, and were enrolled through a virtual design. To assign participants to cohorts, the prospective study relied on clinical history that participants themselves reported in a screening survey and a study questionnaire. Each participant in the prospective study had whole blood, serum and a nasopharyngeal or oropharyngeal swab collected by mobile phlebotomists. Over a roughly 2-month period, participants in the prospective study had the option of providing additional blood draws and questionnaires. Prospective study blood samples were shipped either frozen or at room temperature before DNA extraction.

The paper's findings and limits, for the study overall: The amount of clinical and demographic metadata varied by source and participant and was provided uncurated.

The immunoSEQ Assay, a bias-controlled multiplex PCR, was used to amplify TCRbeta CDR3 regions from genomic DNA. Processing in the source paper ran as follows. The number of nucleated cells in each sample was estimated by amplification of reference gene primers within the assay. To quantify the absolute abundance of each unique TCRbeta CDR3 rearrangement, sequence reads were collapsed and filtered. For each sample, productive Simpson clonality was calculated as the square root of Simpson's diversity index across productive rearrangements. TCRdb retrieved this table from immuneACCESS and kept in-frame rearrangements only. Not all clones are present; in checked studies, unresolved V genes account for under half, and no reason is known for the remainder. The V and J calls and clone size are taken from that table; D and trimming were inferred from the DNA. The sample table holds about 200,000 clones, of which roughly 86% were seen once. The ten biggest clones cover 5.6% of the sample.

What was sequenced was PBMCs or T cells enriched from blood (not recorded which). The chain employs TRBV11-1 and TRBJ1-1, with 8 bases matching TRBD1. The sequence was obtained from a man in his forties or fifties with acute COVID-19. The CDR3 reads as follows: CASSYYTDRGTEAFF. The DNA sequence follows: TGTGCCAGCAGCTATTACACTGACAGGGGCACTGAAGCTTTCTTT. The full variable domain, completed from the reference TRBV11-1 and TRBJ1-1 proteins outside the CDR3, reads EAEVAQSPRYKITEKSQAVAFWCDPISGHATLYWYRQILGQGPELLVQFQDESVVDDSQLPKDRFSAERLKGVDSTLKIQPAELGDSAMYLCASSYYTDRGTEAFFGQGTRLTVV.